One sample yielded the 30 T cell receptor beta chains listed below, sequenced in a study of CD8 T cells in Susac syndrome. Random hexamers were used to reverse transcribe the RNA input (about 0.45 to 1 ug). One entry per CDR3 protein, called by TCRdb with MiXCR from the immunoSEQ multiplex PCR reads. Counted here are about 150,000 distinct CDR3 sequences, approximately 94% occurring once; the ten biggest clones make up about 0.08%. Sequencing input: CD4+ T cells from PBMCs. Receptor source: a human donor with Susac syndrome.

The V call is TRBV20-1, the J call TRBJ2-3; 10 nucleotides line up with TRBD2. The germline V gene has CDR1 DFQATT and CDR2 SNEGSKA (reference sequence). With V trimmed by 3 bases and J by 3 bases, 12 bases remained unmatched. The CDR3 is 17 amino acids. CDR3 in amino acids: CSARNDIAGGFTDTQYF. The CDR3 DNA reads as TGCAGTGCTAGGAACGACATAGCGGGAGGTTTTACAGATACGCAGTATTTT.

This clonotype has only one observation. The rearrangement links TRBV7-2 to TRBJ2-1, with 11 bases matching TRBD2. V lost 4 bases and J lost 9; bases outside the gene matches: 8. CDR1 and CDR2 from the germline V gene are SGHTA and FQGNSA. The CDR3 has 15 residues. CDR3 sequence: CASSSNSGRAGEQFF. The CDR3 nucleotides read TGTGCCAGCAGCTCCAATAGCGGGAGGGCGGGTGAGCAGTTCTTC.

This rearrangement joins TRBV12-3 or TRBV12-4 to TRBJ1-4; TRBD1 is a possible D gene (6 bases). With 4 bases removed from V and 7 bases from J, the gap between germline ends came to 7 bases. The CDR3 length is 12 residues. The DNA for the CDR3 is TGTGCCAGCAGTTCAGGGGTTGAAAAACTGTTTTTT. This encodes CASSSGVEKLFF.

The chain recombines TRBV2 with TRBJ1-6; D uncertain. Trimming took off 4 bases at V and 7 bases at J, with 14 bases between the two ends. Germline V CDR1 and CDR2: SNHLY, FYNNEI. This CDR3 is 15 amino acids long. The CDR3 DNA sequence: TGTGCCAGCAGTGGTGATGCCGGAGGGAATTCACCCCTCCACTTT. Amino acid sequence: CASSGDAGGNSPLHF.

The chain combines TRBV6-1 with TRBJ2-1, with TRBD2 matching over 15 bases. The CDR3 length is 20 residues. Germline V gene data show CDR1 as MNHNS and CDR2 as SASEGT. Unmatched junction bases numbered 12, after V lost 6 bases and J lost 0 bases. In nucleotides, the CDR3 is TGTGCCAGCAGCTCCGGACTAGCGGGAGGGCCCCGTAACTCCTACAATGAGCAGTTCTTC. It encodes CASSSGLAGGPRNSYNEQFF.

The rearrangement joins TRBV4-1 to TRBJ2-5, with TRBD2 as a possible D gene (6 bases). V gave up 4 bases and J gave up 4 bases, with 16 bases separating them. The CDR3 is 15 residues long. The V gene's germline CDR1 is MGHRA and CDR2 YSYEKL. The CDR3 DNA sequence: TGCGCCAGCAGCCCCCCGCGGGGCCCCCCAGAGACCCAGTACTTC. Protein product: CASSPPRGPPETQYF.

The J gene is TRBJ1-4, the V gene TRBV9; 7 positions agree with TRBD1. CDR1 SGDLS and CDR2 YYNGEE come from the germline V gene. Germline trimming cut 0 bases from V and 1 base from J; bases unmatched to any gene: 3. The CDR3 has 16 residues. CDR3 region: CASSVGTGETNEKLFF. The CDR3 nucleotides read TGTGCCAGCAGCGTAGGCACAGGGGAAACTAATGAAAAACTGTTTTTT.

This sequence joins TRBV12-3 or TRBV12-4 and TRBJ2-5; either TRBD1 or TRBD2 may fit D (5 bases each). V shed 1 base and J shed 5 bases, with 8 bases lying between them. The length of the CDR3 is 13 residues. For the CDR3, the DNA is TGTGCCAGCAGTTTAGAAGGGGACGAGACCCAGTACTTC. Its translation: CASSLEGDETQYF.

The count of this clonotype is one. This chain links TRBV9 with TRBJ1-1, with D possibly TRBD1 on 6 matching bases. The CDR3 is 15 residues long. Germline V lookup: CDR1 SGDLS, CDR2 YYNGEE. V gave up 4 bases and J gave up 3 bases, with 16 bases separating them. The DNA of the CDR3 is TGTGCCAGCAGCCCGTGGGGGGGCGAGGACACTGAAGCTTTCTTT. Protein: CASSPWGGEDTEAFF.

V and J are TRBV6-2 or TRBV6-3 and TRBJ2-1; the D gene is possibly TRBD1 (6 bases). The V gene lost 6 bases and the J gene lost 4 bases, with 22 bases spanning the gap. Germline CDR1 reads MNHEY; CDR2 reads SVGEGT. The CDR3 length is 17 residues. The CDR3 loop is CASRSDSTHPLYNEQFF. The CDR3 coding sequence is TGTGCCAGCAGGTCGGACAGTACCCACCCCTTATACAATGAGCAGTTCTTC.

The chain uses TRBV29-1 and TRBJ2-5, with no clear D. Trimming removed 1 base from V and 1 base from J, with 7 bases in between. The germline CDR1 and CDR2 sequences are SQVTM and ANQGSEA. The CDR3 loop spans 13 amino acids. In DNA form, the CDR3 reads TGCAGCGTTGAAGGTCAAGTCCAAGAGACCCAGTACTTC. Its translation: CSVEGQVQETQYF.

CDR3 residues: CATSDSGTGYTF. CDR3 sequence (DNA): TGTGCCACCAGTGACTCCGGGACGGGCTACACCTTC. The chain uses TRBV24-1 and TRBJ1-2, with D possibly being TRBD1 (5 bases). V was cut by 4 bases and J by 8 bases, with 10 bases left in between. This CDR3 contains 12 residues. CDR1 and CDR2 (germline): KGHDR, SFDVKD.

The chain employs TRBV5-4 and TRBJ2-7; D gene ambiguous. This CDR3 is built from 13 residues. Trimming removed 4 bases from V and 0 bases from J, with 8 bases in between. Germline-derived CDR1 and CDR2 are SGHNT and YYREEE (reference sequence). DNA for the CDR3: TGTGCCAGCAGCCAGACGGGCTCCTACGAGCAGTACTTC. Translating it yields CASSQTGSYEQYF.

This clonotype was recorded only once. CDR3 loop: CSARVQGNYGYTF. The CDR3 bases are TGCAGTGCTAGAGTTCAGGGCAACTATGGCTACACCTTC. The V and J genes are TRBV20-1 and TRBJ1-2; maybe TRBD1 (5 bases). The V gene's germline CDR1 is DFQATT and CDR2 SNEGSKA (reference sequence). Trimming shortened V by 1 base and J by 2 bases, and 8 bases separated the two germline ends. The CDR3 totals 13 residues.

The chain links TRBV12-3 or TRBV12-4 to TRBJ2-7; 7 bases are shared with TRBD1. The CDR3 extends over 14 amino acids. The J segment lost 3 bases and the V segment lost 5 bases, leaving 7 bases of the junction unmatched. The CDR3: CASSPWDRLYEQYF. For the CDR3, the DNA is TGTGCCAGCAGTCCCTGGGACAGACTCTACGAGCAGTACTTC.

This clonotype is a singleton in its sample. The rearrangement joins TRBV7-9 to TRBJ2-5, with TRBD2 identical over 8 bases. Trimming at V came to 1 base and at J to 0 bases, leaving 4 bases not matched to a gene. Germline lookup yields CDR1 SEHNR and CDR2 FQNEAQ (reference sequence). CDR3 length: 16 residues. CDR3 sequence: CASSLVIAGNQETQYF. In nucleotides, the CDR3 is TGTGCCAGCAGCTTAGTAATAGCGGGAAACCAAGAGACCCAGTACTTC.

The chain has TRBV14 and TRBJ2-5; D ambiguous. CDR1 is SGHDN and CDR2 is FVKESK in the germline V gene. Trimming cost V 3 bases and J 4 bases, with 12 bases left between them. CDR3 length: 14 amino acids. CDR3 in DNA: TGTGCCAGCAGCCATGGACCGCCCCCAGAGACCCAGTACTTC. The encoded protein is CASSHGPPPETQYF. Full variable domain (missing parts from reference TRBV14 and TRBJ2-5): EAGVTQFPSHSVIEKGQTVTLRCDPISGHDNLYWYRRVMGKEIKFLLHFVKESKQDESGMPNNRFLAERTGGTYSTLKVQPAELEDSGVYFCASSHGPPPETQYFGPGTRLLVL.

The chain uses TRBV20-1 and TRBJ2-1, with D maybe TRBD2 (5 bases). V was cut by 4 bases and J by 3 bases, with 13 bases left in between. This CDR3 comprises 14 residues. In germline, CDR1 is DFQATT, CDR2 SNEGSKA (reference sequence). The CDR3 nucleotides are TGCAGTGCTAAATCCCCGGCGGGCTACAATGAGCAGTTCTTC. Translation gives CSAKSPAGYNEQFF.

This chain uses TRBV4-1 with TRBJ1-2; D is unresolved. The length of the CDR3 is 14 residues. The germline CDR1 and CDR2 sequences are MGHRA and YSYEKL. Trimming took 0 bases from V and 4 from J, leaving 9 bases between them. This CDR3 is CASSQEKSVYGYTF. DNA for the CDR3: TGCGCCAGCAGCCAAGAGAAAAGTGTCTATGGCTACACCTTC.

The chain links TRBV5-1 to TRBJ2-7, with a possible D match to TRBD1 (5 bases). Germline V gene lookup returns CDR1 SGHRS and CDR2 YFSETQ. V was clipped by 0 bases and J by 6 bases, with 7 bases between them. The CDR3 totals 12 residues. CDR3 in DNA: TGCGCCAGCAGCTTGGGGGGCAGCGAGCAGTACTTC. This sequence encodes CASSLGGSEQYF.

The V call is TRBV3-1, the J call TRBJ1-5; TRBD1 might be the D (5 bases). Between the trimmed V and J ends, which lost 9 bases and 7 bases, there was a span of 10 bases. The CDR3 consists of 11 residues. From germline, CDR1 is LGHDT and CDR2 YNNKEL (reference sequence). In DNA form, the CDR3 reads TGTGCCAGTGGGGGAAAACAGCCCCAGCATTTT. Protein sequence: CASGGKQPQHF.

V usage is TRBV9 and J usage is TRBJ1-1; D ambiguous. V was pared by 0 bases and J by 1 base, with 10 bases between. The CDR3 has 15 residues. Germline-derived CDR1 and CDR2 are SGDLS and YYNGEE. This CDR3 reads CASSVEGHPNTEAFF. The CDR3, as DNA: TGTGCCAGCAGCGTAGAAGGGCACCCGAACACTGAAGCTTTCTTT.

The CDR3: CASSGNRGWSTEAFF. The CDR3 bases are TGTGCCAGCAGCGGAAACAGGGGCTGGTCAACTGAAGCTTTCTTT. The rearrangement joins TRBV9 to TRBJ1-1; 7 bases align to TRBD1. This CDR3 contains 15 residues. In germline, CDR1 is SGDLS, CDR2 YYNGEE. The ends lost 3 bases at V and 5 bases at J; junction bases unmatched: 10. Based on the CDR3 plus reference TRBV9 and TRBJ1-1, the full variable domain is DSGVTQTPKHLITATGQRVTLRCSPRSGDLSVYWYQQSLDQGLQFLIQYYNGEERAKGNILERFSAQQFPDLHSELNLSSLELGDSALYFCASSGNRGWSTEAFFGQGTRLTVV.

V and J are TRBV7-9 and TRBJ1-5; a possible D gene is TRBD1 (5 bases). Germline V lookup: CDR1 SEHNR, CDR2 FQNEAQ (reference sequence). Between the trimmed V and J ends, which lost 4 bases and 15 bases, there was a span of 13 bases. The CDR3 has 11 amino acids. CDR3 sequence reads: CASSSGMGWHF. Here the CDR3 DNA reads TGTGCCAGCAGCTCAGGGATGGGTTGGCATTTT.

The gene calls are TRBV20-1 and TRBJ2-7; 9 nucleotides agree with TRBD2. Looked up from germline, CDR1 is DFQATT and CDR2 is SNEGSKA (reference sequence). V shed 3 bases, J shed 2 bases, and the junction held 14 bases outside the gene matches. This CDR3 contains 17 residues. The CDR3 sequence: CSARWPSGNTGAYEQYF. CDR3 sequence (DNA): TGCAGTGCTAGGTGGCCTAGCGGGAACACTGGGGCCTACGAGCAGTACTTC.

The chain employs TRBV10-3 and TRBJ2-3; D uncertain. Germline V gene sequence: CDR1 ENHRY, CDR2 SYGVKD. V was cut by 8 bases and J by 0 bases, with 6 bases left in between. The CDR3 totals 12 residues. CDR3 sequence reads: CAIGLSTDTQYF. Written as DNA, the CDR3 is TGTGCCATCGGTCTGAGCACAGATACGCAGTATTTT.

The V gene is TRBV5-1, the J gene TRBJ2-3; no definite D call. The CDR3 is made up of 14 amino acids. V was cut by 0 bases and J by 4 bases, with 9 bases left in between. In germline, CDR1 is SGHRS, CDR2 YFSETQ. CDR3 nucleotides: TGCGCCAGCAGCTTGGAAAGGCGAGCAGATACGCAGTATTTT. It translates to CASSLERRADTQYF.

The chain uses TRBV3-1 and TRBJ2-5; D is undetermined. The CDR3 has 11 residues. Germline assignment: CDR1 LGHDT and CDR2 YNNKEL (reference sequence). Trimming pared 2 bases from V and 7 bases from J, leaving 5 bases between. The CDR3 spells CASSQSWTQYF. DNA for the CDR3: TGTGCCAGCAGCCAAAGCTGGACCCAGTACTTC.

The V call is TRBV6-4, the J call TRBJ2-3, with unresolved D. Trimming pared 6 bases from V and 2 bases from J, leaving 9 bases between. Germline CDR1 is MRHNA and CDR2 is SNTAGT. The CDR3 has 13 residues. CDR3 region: CASSETPTDTQYF. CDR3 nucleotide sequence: TGTGCCAGCAGCGAAACCCCCACAGATACGCAGTATTTT.

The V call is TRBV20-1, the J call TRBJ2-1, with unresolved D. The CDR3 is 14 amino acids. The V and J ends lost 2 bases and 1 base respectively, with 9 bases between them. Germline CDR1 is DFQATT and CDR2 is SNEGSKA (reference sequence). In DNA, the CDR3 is TGCAGTGCTAGAATAGCCGCTTCCTACAATGAGCAGTTCTTC. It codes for CSARIAASYNEQFF.